The 13 T cell receptor beta chains presented below share a single source sample, sequenced in a study of T cells in localized non-small cell lung cancer. Here immunoSEQ multiplex PCR was the method, and the copy in TCRdb shows in-frame clones only, minus some. Of about 6,000 clones in the sample, 35% to 50% were seen once. The input for sequencing was lung tumor tissue, taken before any cancer treatment. Every receptor here comes from a woman aged 35 to 70 with stage II squamous cell lung carcinoma.

The rearrangement links TRBV19 to TRBJ1-1; TRBD1 matches 10 bases. The CDR3 has 15 amino acids. V was clipped by 7 bases and J by 0 bases; unmatched bases: 5. The germline V gene has CDR1 LNHDA and CDR2 SQIVND (reference sequence). The CDR3 region has the DNA TGTGCCAGTACCTTGGGACAGGGGATGAACACTGAAGCTTTCTTT. This translates into CASTLGQGMNTEAFF.

CDR3 sequence reads: CASSASWTEAFF. The CDR3 bases are TGTGCCAGCAGTGCTTCATGGACCGAAGCTTTCTTT. The rearrangement uses TRBV28 and TRBJ1-1; D is unresolved. Trimming removed 5 bases from V and 8 bases from J, with 12 bases in between. The CDR3 runs to 12 residues. Germline loops: CDR1 MDHEN, CDR2 SYDVKM.

V is TRBV5-1 and J is TRBJ1-1; D unclear. In germline, CDR1 is SGHRS, CDR2 YFSETQ. This CDR3 contains 15 residues. V shed 4 bases and J shed 2 bases, with 15 bases lying between them. CDR3 DNA sequence: TGCGCCAGCAGCCCGGTACGCCCGTTTAACACTGAAGCTTTCTTT. Its translation is CASSPVRPFNTEAFF.

This clone was detected only a few times. The chain employs TRBV14 and TRBJ1-1; a possible D gene is TRBD1 (6 bases). Trimming removed 0 bases at V and 10 bases at J, with 12 bases between. The germline V gene encodes CDR1 SGHDN and CDR2 FVKESK. This CDR3 comprises 13 residues. DNA for the CDR3: TGTGCCAGCAGCCAAGATTTACGGGGGCGAGCTTTCTTT. This encodes CASSQDLRGRAFF. The full variable domain, completed using reference TRBV14 and TRBJ1-1, is EAGVTQFPSHSVIEKGQTVTLRCDPISGHDNLYWYRRVMGKEIKFLLHFVKESKQDESGMPNNRFLAERTGGTYSTLKVQPAELEDSGVYFCASSQDLRGRAFFGQGTRLTVV.

This clone has just a few counts. V gene TRBV1 combines with J gene TRBJ1-5; the table's D call of TRBD1 was not tested on the DNA. TRBV1 represents a pseudogene. The CDR3 consists of 15 residues. CDR3 amino acids: CASSQPTWQDQPQHF. The CDR3 coding sequence is TGCGCCAGCAGCCAACCGACCTGGCAGGATCAGCCCCAGCATTTT.

The chain recombines TRBV9 with TRBJ1-3; D remains ambiguous. The V gene's germline CDR1 is SGDLS and CDR2 YYNGEE. This CDR3 comprises 12 residues. V was trimmed by 5 bases and J by 4 bases, leaving 7 bases between them. The CDR3 nucleotides are TGTGCCAGCAGTTTAGGGGGAAACACCATATATTTT. This encodes CASSLGGNTIYF.

The chain combines TRBV30 with TRBJ1-5; the D gene is possibly TRBD1 (5 bases). Trimming removed 5 bases at V and 5 bases at J, with 13 bases between. CDR1 is GTSNPN and CDR2 is SVGIG in the germline V gene (reference sequence). CDR3 length equals 13 residues. The CDR3 region has the DNA TGTGCCTGGGCCTCGGGGACCGATCAGCCCCAGCATTTT. Amino acids: CAWASGTDQPQHF.

Relative to its sample, this clone is medium-sized. CDR3 in amino acids: CASSPGGMSTDTQYF. CDR3 nucleotide sequence: TGTGCCAGCAGTCCAGGGGGGATGAGCACAGATACGCAGTATTTT. This chain links TRBV6-8 with TRBJ2-3, with D possibly being TRBD1 (7 bases). The V end was cut by 5 bases, the J end by 0 bases, with 12 bases between. The CDR3 contains 15 residues. CDR1 is MNHGY and CDR2 is SAAAGT in the germline V gene.

The chain carries TRBV5-1 and TRBJ2-3; the match to TRBD1 covers 9 bases. Germline CDR1 and CDR2: SGHRS and YFSETQ. The CDR3 runs 17 residues. J gave up 3 bases and V 0 bases, and 8 bases lay outside the gene matches. CDR3: CASSLVGGQGFTDTQYF. CDR3 sequence (DNA): TGCGCCAGCAGCTTGGTAGGTGGACAGGGGTTTACAGATACGCAGTATTTT.

This clone was observed a handful of times. The J gene is TRBJ2-7, the V gene TRBV29-1; D possibly corresponds to TRBD2 (5 bases). V was shortened by 7 bases and J by 0 bases, with 10 bases between the two germline ends. This CDR3 is 12 amino acids long. CDR1 SQVTM and CDR2 ANQGSEA come from the germline V gene. CDR3 DNA: TGCAGCGCCACGACTACCTCCTACGAGCAGTACTTC. It is translated as CSATTTSYEQYF.

The rearrangement links TRBV11-1 to TRBJ2-3; 11 nucleotides agree with TRBD2. Germline V gene lookup returns CDR1 SGHAT and CDR2 FQDESV (reference sequence). V gave up 2 bases and J gave up 4 bases; unmatched junction bases: 5. This CDR3 has 16 residues. CDR3 in DNA: TGTGCCAGCAGCTTAACGCTAGCGGGGGGACCAGATACGCAGTATTTT. Protein sequence: CASSLTLAGGPDTQYF.

This rearrangement joins TRBV11-3 to TRBJ2-1; maybe TRBD2 (5 bases). The CDR3 runs 14 residues. Per the germline V gene, CDR1 is SGHNT and CDR2 is YENEEA. V dropped 2 bases and J dropped 4 bases, with 9 bases sitting between them. The CDR3 reads CASSLTSGYNEQFF. CDR3 coding DNA: TGTGCCAGCAGCTTAACCTCGGGGTACAATGAGCAGTTCTTC.

V gene TRBV19 combines with J gene TRBJ1-2, with 8 bases aligning to TRBD1. The CDR3 spans 14 residues. Looked up from germline, CDR1 is LNHDA and CDR2 is SQIVND (reference sequence). Trimming at V came to 5 bases and at J to 8 bases, leaving 10 bases not matched to a gene. CDR3 DNA sequence: TGTGCCAGTAGTCGGTCAGGGGGCGCTCGGGGCTACACCTTC. Its protein is CASSRSGGARGYTF.